The rows below give T cell receptor beta chains drawn from one sample of a study of graft-versus-host responses after intestinal transplantation. Produced via immunoSEQ multiplex PCR; TCRdb's table is partial and in-frame only. Here the sample spans 95,000 to 150,000 clones, approximately 92% being singletons. Their cognate antigens are unknown. Here the sequenced sample was unstimulated CD4+ T cells sorted from spleen or lymph node cells, taken before intestinal transplant. The receptors derive from a human donor who received an intestinal transplant. Each CDR3 is given without its conserved first and last residue. D genes are given only for firm matches. Rows give clone size only sometimes, using once, few, many, or a class for an expanded clone.

D: -
V: TRBV7-9
J: TRBJ2-7
size: -
CDR3: ASSPQGLENYEQY

D: TRBD1
V: TRBV7-9
J: TRBJ1-1
size: -
CDR3: ASSPGQALNTEAF

D: -
V: TRBV4-1
J: TRBJ1-4
size: -
CDR3: ASSRGALAGEKLF

D: -
V: TRBV14
J: TRBJ2-3
size: -
CDR3: ASSQAALRQSTDTQY

D: TRBD2
V: TRBV5-1
J: TRBJ2-1
size: -
CDR3: ASSGTGTSDNEQF

D: -
V: TRBV19
J: TRBJ1-4
size: -
CDR3: ASRRGLAEKLF

D: TRBD1
V: TRBV30
J: TRBJ2-2
size: -
CDR3: AWSVQGGAGELF

D: -
V: TRBV6-5
J: TRBJ2-5
size: -
CDR3: ASSYQGTQY

D: -
V: TRBV29-1
J: TRBJ2-1
size: -
CDR3: SVGLGEF

D: TRBD1
V: TRBV30
J: TRBJ1-2
size: -
CDR3: AWRTGGRGYT

D: -
V: TRBV28
J: TRBJ2-3
size: once
CDR3: ASSLFRDTQY

D: -
V: TRBV5-1
J: TRBJ2-4
size: -
CDR3: ASSLRGPKNIQY